This T cell receptor beta chain was observed in a study of cytomegalovirus exposure and HLA in healthy donors. The PCR contained 60 Vbeta and 13 Jbeta primers. Method: immunoSEQ multiplex PCR; TCRdb's copy keeps in-frame clones and lacks some. This sample has 110,000 to 150,000 clones, with 65% to 85% found just once. Germline V gene lookup returns CDR1 SGHVS and CDR2 FNYEAQ. Trimming took off 4 bases at V and 3 bases at J, with 18 bases between the two ends. The CDR3 is 16 amino acids. The chain recombines TRBV7-6 with TRBJ2-5; possibly TRBD1 for D (7 bases). Sequencing was done on a sample of PBMCs. The sequence was collected from a male donor in good health and CMV-seronegative. The CDR3 nucleotides read TGTGCCAGCAGCTCCCCCAGAGGGGGGACAGAAGAGACCCAGTACTTC. It codes for CASSSPRGGTEETQYF.